This entry is about one T cell receptor beta chain. This same CDR3 is encoded by further DNA sequences in the sample. From germline, CDR1 is SGHDT and CDR2 YYEEEE. Trimming stripped 4 bases from V and 3 bases from J, with 11 bases between. This CDR3 comprises 14 residues. The Seattle patients joined while their infection was active and were tracked longitudinally afterward. This specimen belongs to a study of blood T cell repertoires in COVID-19. Profiled with immunoSEQ multiplex PCR; TCRdb holds only in-frame clones, not every one. The data show 250,000 to 300,000 clones, roughly nine tenths seen once.

V gene TRBV5-6 combines with J gene TRBJ2-1; D gene unclear. The source is a woman aged 30 to 39 with COVID-19, enrolled during active disease. The sample taken for sequencing was peripheral blood. The CDR3 DNA sequence: TGTGCCAGCAGCCTGGTTGGCAACTACAATGAGCAGTTCTTC. Its translation is CASSLVGNYNEQFF.